The clone carrying this T cell receptor (beta chain) was recorded only once. The data stem from a study of T cell responses to AZD1222 COVID-19 vaccine. Assay used: immunoSEQ multiplex PCR; TCRdb lists only in-frame clones, some missing. The sample contains 84,000 or so clones, around 91% of which appear only once. This CDR3 is built from 15 residues. V lost 6 bases to trimming and J lost 6 bases; unmatched junction nucleotides: 8. Germline-derived CDR1 and CDR2 are LNHDA and SQIVND (reference sequence). This sequence originates from an adult in good health. The rearrangement uses TRBV19 and TRBJ1-4, with TRBD1 matching over 9 bases. The input for sequencing was peripheral blood, taken on day 0 of MenACWY control vaccination. In DNA form, the CDR3 reads TGTGCCAGTAGGCCACAGGGGGCGAAGGATGAAAAACTGTTTTTT. Its translation: CASRPQGAKDEKLFF.